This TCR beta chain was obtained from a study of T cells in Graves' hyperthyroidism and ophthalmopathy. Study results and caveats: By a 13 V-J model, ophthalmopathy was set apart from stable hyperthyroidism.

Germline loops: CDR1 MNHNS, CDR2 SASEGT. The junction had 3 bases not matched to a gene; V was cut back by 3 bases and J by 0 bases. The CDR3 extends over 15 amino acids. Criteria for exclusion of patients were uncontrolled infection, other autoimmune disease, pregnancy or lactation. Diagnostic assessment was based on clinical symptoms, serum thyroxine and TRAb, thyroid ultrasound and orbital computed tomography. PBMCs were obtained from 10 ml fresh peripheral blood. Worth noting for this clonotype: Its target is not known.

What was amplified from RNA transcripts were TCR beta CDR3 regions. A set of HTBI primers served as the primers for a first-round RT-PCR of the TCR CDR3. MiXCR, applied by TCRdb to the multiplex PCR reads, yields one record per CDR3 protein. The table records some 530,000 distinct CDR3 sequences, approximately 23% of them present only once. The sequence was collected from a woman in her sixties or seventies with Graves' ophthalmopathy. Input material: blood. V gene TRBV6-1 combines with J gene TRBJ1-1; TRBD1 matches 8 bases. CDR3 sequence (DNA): TGTGCCAGCAGTGAGCAGGGGGCTTTGAACACTGAAGCTTTCTTT. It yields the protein CASSEQGALNTEAFF.